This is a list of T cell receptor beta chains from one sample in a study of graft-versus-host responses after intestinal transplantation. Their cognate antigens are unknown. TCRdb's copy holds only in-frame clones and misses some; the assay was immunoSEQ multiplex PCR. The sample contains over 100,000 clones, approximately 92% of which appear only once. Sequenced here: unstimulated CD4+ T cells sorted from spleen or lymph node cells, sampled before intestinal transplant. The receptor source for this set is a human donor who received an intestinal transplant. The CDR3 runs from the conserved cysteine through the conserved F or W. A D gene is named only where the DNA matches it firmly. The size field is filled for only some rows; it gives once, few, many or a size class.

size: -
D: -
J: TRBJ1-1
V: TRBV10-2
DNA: TGCGCCAGCAGTGAGGCAGGGTTGAACACTGAAGCTTTCTTT
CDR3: CASSEAGLNTEAFF

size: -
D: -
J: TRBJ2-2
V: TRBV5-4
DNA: TGTGCCAGCGGAACAGGATCGACTAACACCGGGGAGCTGTTTTTT
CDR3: CASGTGSTNTGELFF

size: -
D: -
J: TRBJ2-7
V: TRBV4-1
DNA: TGCGCCAGCAGCGCCGGGACGCCGAGCTCCTACGAGCAGTACTTC
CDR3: CASSAGTPSSYEQYF

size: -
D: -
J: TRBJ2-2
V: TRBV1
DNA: TGCACCAGCAGCCACCTAGCGGGAGGGGCCCCTCCGGGCACCGGGGAGCTGTTTTTT
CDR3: CTSSHLAGGAPPGTGELFF

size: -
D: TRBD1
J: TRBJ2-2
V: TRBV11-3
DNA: TGTGCCAGCAGCAAGGGACAGGGGGGCACCGGGGAGCTGTTTTTT
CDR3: CASSKGQGGTGELFF

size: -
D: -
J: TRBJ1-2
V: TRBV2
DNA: TGTGCCAGCAGTGAAATCGTCGTCCGGGGCAACGGCTACACCTTC
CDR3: CASSEIVVRGNGYTF

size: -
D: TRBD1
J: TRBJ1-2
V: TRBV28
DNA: TGTGCCAGCAGTTTTCGGACAGGGGGATCGAATGGCTACACCTTC
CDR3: CASSFRTGGSNGYTF

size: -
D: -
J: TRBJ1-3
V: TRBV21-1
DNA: TGTGCCAGCAGCAAAGGTCGGGGGACTGGAAACACCATATATTTT
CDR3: CASSKGRGTGNTIYF

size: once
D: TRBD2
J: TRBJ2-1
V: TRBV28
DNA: TGTGCCAGCGGGACCCCCGGACTAGCGGGAATCAAAGGCTCCTACAATGAGCAGTTCTTC
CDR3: CASGTPGLAGIKGSYNEQFF

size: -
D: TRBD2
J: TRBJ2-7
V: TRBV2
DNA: TGTGCCAGCACGCGGGGGGGGTACGAGCAGTACTTC
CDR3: CASTRGGYEQYF

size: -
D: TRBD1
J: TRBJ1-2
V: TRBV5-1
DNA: TGCGCCAGCAGCTTCACAGGGGCCGCAGATGGCTACACCTTC
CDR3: CASSFTGAADGYTF

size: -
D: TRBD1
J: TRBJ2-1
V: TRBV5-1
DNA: TGCGCCAGCAGCTTGAAGGACAGGGACCCCAATGAGCAGTTCTTC
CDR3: CASSLKDRDPNEQFF

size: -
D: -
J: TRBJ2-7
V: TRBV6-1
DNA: TGTGCCAGCAGTCAAAGGGCAGGGCAGCCGCTCGAGCAGTACTTC
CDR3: CASSQRAGQPLEQYF

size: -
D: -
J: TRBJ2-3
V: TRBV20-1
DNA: TGCAGTGTAAAAATACGGGAGTCGCAGTATTTT
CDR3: CSVKIRESQYF

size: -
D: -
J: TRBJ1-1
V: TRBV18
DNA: TGTGCCAGCTCACCAGGCAGGAACACTGAAGCTTTCTTT
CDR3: CASSPGRNTEAFF

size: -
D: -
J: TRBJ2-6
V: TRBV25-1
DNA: TGTGCCAGCAGTTCCGGGATCTCTGGGGCCAACGTCCTGACTTTC
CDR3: CASSSGISGANVLTF

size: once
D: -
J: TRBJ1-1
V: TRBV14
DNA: TGTGCCAGCAGCCAACGACAGGCTATGAACACTGAAGCTTTCTTT
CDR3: CASSQRQAMNTEAFF